The 18 T cell receptor beta chains below all came from one sample that was sequenced in a study of blood T cell repertoires in COVID-19. Clones were read by immunoSEQ multiplex PCR, and TCRdb kept only the in-frame ones, dropping some. The data show roughly 130,000 clones, around 79% seen once. Sequencing was performed on peripheral blood. Receptors were obtained from a man in his fifties or sixties with acute or convalescent COVID-19.

The V gene is TRBV12-3 or TRBV12-4, the J gene TRBJ2-6, with D unclear. With 11 bases removed from V and 0 bases from J, the gap between germline ends came to 8 bases. CDR3 size: 13 residues. The CDR3 region is CALQNSGANVLTF. The CDR3 DNA is TGTGCCCTACAGAACTCTGGGGCCAACGTCCTGACTTTC.

The chain combines TRBV28 with TRBJ1-6; no clear D. V was shortened by 5 bases and J by 13 bases, with 12 bases between the two germline ends. The V gene's germline CDR1 is MDHEN and CDR2 SYDVKM. The CDR3 runs to 12 residues. CDR3 amino acids: CASSLRELPLHF. The DNA of the CDR3 is TGTGCCAGCAGTCTCCGGGAGCTCCCCCTCCACTTT.

The chain links TRBV5-4 to TRBJ2-1; 13 nucleotides agree with TRBD2. CDR1 is SGHNT, CDR2 YYREEE, per germline (reference sequence). V was pared by 3 bases and J by 6 bases, with 9 bases of the junction left unmatched. The CDR3 totals 17 residues. CDR3 nucleotides: TGTGCCAGCAGCTCTCCGGGACTAGCGGGAACGATCAATGAGCAGTTCTTC. This encodes CASSSPGLAGTINEQFF.

This rearrangement joins TRBV4-2 to TRBJ1-5, with 8 bases fitting TRBD1. The ends lost 0 bases at V and 4 bases at J; junction bases unmatched: 5. The CDR3 consists of 16 residues. Per germline, CDR1 LGHNA and CDR2 YNFKEQ. CDR3 sequence: CASSQDLRTGNQPQHF. The CDR3, as DNA: TGTGCCAGCAGCCAAGATCTACGGACAGGGAATCAGCCCCAGCATTTT.

The chain recombines TRBV25-1 with TRBJ2-7; TRBD2 agrees at 7 bases. The ends lost 4 bases at V and 1 base at J; junction bases unmatched: 7. The CDR3 covers 15 residues. Germline V gene sequence: CDR1 MGHDK, CDR2 SYGVNS. For the CDR3, the DNA is TGTGCCAGCAGTGGTACTAGCGATCCATCCTACGAGCAGTACTTC. Translation gives CASSGTSDPSYEQYF.

J is TRBJ1-5 and V is TRBV4-2; D gene unclear. The V end lost 4 bases, the J end lost 2 bases, and 15 bases lay between the germline ends. The CDR3 is 16 amino acids. CDR1 LGHNA and CDR2 YNFKEQ come from the germline V gene. The DNA of the CDR3 is TGTGCCAGCAGCCGAGACGGGAACTCGGGCAATCAGCCCCAGCATTTT. It translates to CASSRDGNSGNQPQHF.

The rearrangement uses TRBV3-1 (or the pseudogene TRBV3-2) and TRBJ1-4, with TRBD1 matching over 7 bases. V was clipped by 2 bases and J by 8 bases; unmatched bases: 8. The V gene's germline CDR1 is LGHDT and CDR2 YNNKEL (reference sequence). This CDR3 contains 15 residues. The CDR3 region has the DNA TGTGCCAGCAGCCAACGGACAGGTATTGGGGAAAAACTGTTTTTT. Its translation: CASSQRTGIGEKLFF.

The chain couples TRBV10-2 to TRBJ2-2; TRBD1 agrees at 7 bases. The CDR3 is 15 residues long. Germline V gives CDR1 WSHSY, CDR2 SAAADI. Unmatched junction bases numbered 11, after V lost 3 bases and J lost 10 bases. The CDR3 here is CASSERRGGPTELFF. In DNA, the CDR3 is TGCGCCAGCAGTGAAAGGCGAGGGGGCCCGACGGAGCTGTTTTTT.

This rearrangement joins TRBV11-1 to TRBJ2-5, with 7 bases that match TRBD1. The CDR3 contains 13 residues. Trimming took 4 bases from V and 1 from J; bases not matched to a gene: 0. Germline CDR1 SGHAT, CDR2 FQDESV (reference sequence). CDR3 in amino acids: CASSWTGQETQYF. CDR3 DNA: TGTGCCAGCAGCTGGACAGGCCAAGAGACCCAGTACTTC. The variable domain in full, completed from reference TRBV11-1 and TRBJ2-5, reads EAEVAQSPRYKITEKSQAVAFWCDPISGHATLYWYRQILGQGPELLVQFQDESVVDDSQLPKDRFSAERLKGVDSTLKIQPAELGDSAMYLCASSWTGQETQYFGPGTRLLVL.

V and J are TRBV28 and TRBJ2-3; D may be TRBD2 (5 bases). Germline V lookup: CDR1 MDHEN, CDR2 SYDVKM. V lost 2 bases and J lost 6, with 18 bases in between. This CDR3 contains 16 residues. The CDR3 spells CASSLGFGLGSDTQYF. CDR3 DNA sequence: TGTGCCAGCAGTTTAGGGTTCGGCTTAGGGAGCGATACGCAGTATTTT.

In its sample, this clone was seen a few times. The V gene is TRBV11-2, the J gene TRBJ2-7; TRBD2 might be the D (5 bases). CDR3 length: 13 amino acids. Germline CDR1 reads SGHAT; CDR2 reads FQNNGV. Trimming removed 6 bases from V and 5 bases from J, with 14 bases in between. CDR3 sequence reads: CASRGLASHEQYF. The CDR3 coding sequence is TGTGCCAGCAGAGGGCTAGCTAGCCACGAGCAGTACTTC.

This sequence joins TRBV6-5 and TRBJ2-7; D call uncertain. Per germline, CDR1 MNHEY and CDR2 SVGAGI. The CDR3 length is 12 residues. The V end lost 6 bases, the J end lost 6 bases, and 12 bases lay between the germline ends. The CDR3 sequence is CASRSATGEQYF. The CDR3 DNA reads as TGTGCCAGCAGGTCCGCCACGGGCGAGCAGTACTTC.

The chain is built from TRBV5-6 and TRBJ2-1; D is unclear. V was clipped by 0 bases and J by 10 bases, with 5 bases between them. Germline assignment: CDR1 SGHDT and CDR2 YYEEEE. This CDR3 has 11 residues. The DNA for the CDR3 is TGTGCCAGCAGCTTGGGTAGAGAGCAGTTCTTC. Amino acid sequence: CASSLGREQFF.

CDR3 nucleotides: TGCAGCGCCCCTCGGCAGGGTCGAACAGATACGCAGTATTTT. It codes for CSAPRQGRTDTQYF. The rearrangement links TRBV29-1 to TRBJ2-3; the D gene is possibly TRBD1 (5 bases). The germline V and J ends were trimmed by 7 bases and 3 bases, with 17 bases remaining between them. The germline CDR1 and CDR2 sequences are SQVTM and ANQGSEA. This CDR3 has 14 residues.

The rearrangement links TRBV9 to TRBJ1-6, with unresolved D. The germline CDR1 and CDR2 sequences are SGDLS and YYNGEE. The CDR3 covers 15 residues. The V end lost 0 bases, the J end lost 7 bases, and 11 bases lay between the germline ends. The CDR3 DNA reads TGTGCCAGCAGCGTAGACCCGGGTATGAATTCACCCCTCCACTTT. As protein: CASSVDPGMNSPLHF. Together with reference TRBV9 and TRBJ1-6, the CDR3 gives the full variable domain: DSGVTQTPKHLITATGQRVTLRCSPRSGDLSVYWYQQSLDQGLQFLIQYYNGEERAKGNILERFSAQQFPDLHSELNLSSLELGDSALYFCASSVDPGMNSPLHFGNGTRLTVT.

V and J are TRBV13 and TRBJ1-2, with 9 positions matching TRBD1. The CDR3 loop spans 14 amino acids. Germline-derived CDR1 and CDR2 are PRHDT and FYEKMQ (reference sequence). After removal of 4 bases from V and 10 bases from J, the junction contained 10 bases not matched to a gene. CDR3: CASSSWTGERDYTF. For the CDR3, the DNA is TGTGCCAGCAGCTCTTGGACAGGGGAAAGGGACTACACCTTC.

In this sample, this clone turned up once. The chain uses TRBV7-2 and TRBJ2-5, with TRBD2 matching over 7 bases. V gave up 0 bases and J gave up 5 bases; unmatched junction bases: 6. The CDR3 is 15 residues long. The germline gives CDR1 SGHTA, CDR2 FQGNSA. The CDR3 DNA sequence: TGTGCCAGCAGCTTAGCGGGGGAGGGCGTGGAGACCCAGTACTTC. The encoded protein is CASSLAGEGVETQYF.

The chain combines TRBV4-1 with TRBJ2-7; D gene uncertain. V was cut by 0 bases and J by 3 bases, with 12 bases left in between. Germline CDR1 and CDR2: MGHRA and YSYEKL. The CDR3 runs 15 residues. This CDR3 is CASSQDFGGFYEQYF. DNA for the CDR3: TGCGCCAGCAGCCAAGACTTTGGCGGATTCTACGAGCAGTACTTC.